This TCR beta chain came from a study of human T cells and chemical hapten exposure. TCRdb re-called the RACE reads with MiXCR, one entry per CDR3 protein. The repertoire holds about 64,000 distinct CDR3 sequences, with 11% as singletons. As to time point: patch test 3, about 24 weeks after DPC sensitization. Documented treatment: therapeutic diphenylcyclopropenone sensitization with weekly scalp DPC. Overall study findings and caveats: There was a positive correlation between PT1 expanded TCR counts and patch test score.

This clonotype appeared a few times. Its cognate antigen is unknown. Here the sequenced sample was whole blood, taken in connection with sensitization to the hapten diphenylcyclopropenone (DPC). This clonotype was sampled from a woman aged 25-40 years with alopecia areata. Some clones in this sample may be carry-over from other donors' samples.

CDR3 amino acids: CASSFNQGQGSPLHF. Written as DNA, the CDR3 is TGCGCCAGCAGCTTTAATCAGGGACAGGGTTCACCCCTCCACTTT. The V and J genes are TRBV5-1 and TRBJ1-6; 9 nucleotides agree with TRBD1. Per the germline V gene, CDR1 is SGHRS and CDR2 is YFSETQ. With 2 bases clipped from V and 9 bases from J, the junction kept 6 bases outside the gene matches. The CDR3 extends over 15 amino acids.